This T cell receptor beta chain was obtained from a study of control samples from healthy donors and cancer patients (dated by TCRdb to about 2020). The CDR3 starts with the cysteine, ends with the phenylalanine, and has 15 residues. Only the CDR3 DNA is retained, 45 bases long and in frame from the first base. V sheds 0 bases and J sheds 4 bases, leaving 12 bases between their ends. The CDR1 and CDR2 encoded by the germline V gene are LGHNA and YSLEER. Library method: the immunoSEQ multiplex PCR assay. TCRdb stores this immuneACCESS table with in-frame sequences only. Part of the clones is absent; in the studies checked, under half of the shortfall reflects unresolved V genes, and no reason is known for the rest. In this sample the table shows approximately 170,000 clones, 90% of which occur a single time. Over 1.1% of the sample is taken by the ten largest. To note about this clone: The clone's antigen remains unknown. No base quality information exists; no much larger clone differs at one position.

The rearranged segments are TRBV4-3 and TRBJ1-2; the D gene is unclear. This receptor was obtained from a woman aged 45-65 years in good health. The sample consisted of blood. The nucleotide sequence reads TGCGCCAGCAGCCAAGATATTGGGGTCGCCTATGGCTACACCTTC. Translated, this gives CASSQDIGVAYGYTF.